This T cell receptor (beta chain) is from a study of response to subunit inactivated influenza vaccine. Notes on the study in general: After each seasonal influenza vaccination, few new T cells are recruited, the authors suggested.

TCRdb independently ran MiXCR on the RT-PCR reads; one entry per CDR3 protein. Among 250,000 to 350,000 distinct CDR3 sequences listed, approximately 21% were seen once. Points on this clonotype: Antigen unknown.

This CDR3 is built from 16 residues. V lost 4 bases and J lost 0, with 14 bases in between. CDR1 is SGDLS, CDR2 YYNGEE, per germline. This receptor was obtained from a man between 50 and 69 years old who received an inactivated influenza vaccine. The V call is TRBV9, the J call TRBJ1-3; D possibly corresponds to TRBD1 (6 bases). The sample consisted of PBMCs from blood, taken roughly 20 months after vaccination. In DNA form, the CDR3 reads TGTGCCAGCAGCTTAAACACAGGGCGCTCTGGAAACACCATATATTTT. Residues: CASSLNTGRSGNTIYF.